The text below deals with one T cell receptor beta chain. The sample originates from a study of blood T cells in healthy people across ages. The CDR3 is 17 amino acids. Trimming took 4 bases from V and 0 from J, leaving 18 bases between them. The germline V gene has CDR1 SGDLS and CDR2 YYNGEE. A sample-barcoded 5' primer and a J-beta primer mix were used in a second PCR of about 7 to 12 cycles. Each CDR3 protein is one row after TCRdb ran MiXCR on the 5' RACE reads. Seen here are around 900,000 distinct CDR3 sequences, around 54% observed once, and the top ten hold 20% to 25%. The chain carries TRBV9 and TRBJ2-3, with TRBD1 as a possible D gene (5 bases). The sequenced sample was blood. The TCR originated in a woman aged 55-69 years in good health. CDR3 protein: CASSPSPGQPSTDTQYF. CDR3 nucleotide sequence: TGTGCCAGCAGCCCTTCACCCGGACAACCTAGCACAGATACGCAGTATTTT.